Each of the 21 T cell receptor beta chains below was sequenced from the same sample in a study of blood T cell repertoires in COVID-19. Assay used: immunoSEQ multiplex PCR; TCRdb lists only in-frame clones, some missing. The sample includes roughly 120,000 clones, 65% to 85% of them seen just once. The specimen was peripheral blood. The receptors stem from a man in his fifties with acute or convalescent COVID-19.

CDR3 bases: TGTGCCATCAGCGGGGGGACAGGGGATGAAAAACTGTTTTTT. It is translated as CAISGGTGDEKLFF. This chain links TRBV10-3 with TRBJ1-4; 10 nucleotides match TRBD1. There are 14 residues in the CDR3. Germline-derived CDR1 and CDR2 are ENHRY and SYGVKD. Trimming cost V 6 bases and J 6 bases; bases outside gene matches: 4.

The chain joins TRBV5-1 to TRBJ2-7, with a tentative D call TRBD2 (9 bases). V lost 4 bases and J lost 0, with 17 bases in between. CDR1 and CDR2 from the germline V gene are SGHRS and YFSETQ. This CDR3 comprises 16 residues. The CDR3 protein is CASSRGGDRSSYEQYV. CDR3 DNA: TGCGCCAGCAGCCGCGGGGGGGACAGGAGCTCCTACGAGCAGTACGTC.

About this clone: At one end, the junction sequence differs from germline, possibly due to a read error. The chain couples TRBV2 to TRBJ2-2, with D perhaps matching TRBD1 or TRBD2 (5 bases each). The CDR3 extends over 15 amino acids. CDR1 is SNHLY and CDR2 is FYNNEI in the germline V gene. CDR3 residues: CASSKAGRNTGELFF. The CDR3 DNA sequence: TGTGCCAGCAGTAAAGCAGGGAGGAACACCGGGGAGCTGTTTTTT.

This CDR3 is CASSFFRTEAFF. Written as DNA, the CDR3 is TGTGCCAGCAGTTTCTTCCGGACTGAAGCTTTCTTT. V usage is TRBV12-3 or TRBV12-4 and J usage is TRBJ1-1; D uncertain. The V end lost 3 bases, the J end lost 5 bases, and 7 bases lay between the germline ends. This CDR3 has 12 residues.

The chain is built from TRBV27 and TRBJ1-2, with D tentatively TRBD1 (6 bases). V dropped 3 bases and J dropped 2 bases, with 10 bases sitting between them. Germline V gene data show CDR1 as MNHEY and CDR2 as SMNVEV (reference sequence). The CDR3 is made up of 14 amino acids. CDR3 DNA: TGTGCCAGCAGTTTTAGACAGGCCAACTATGGCTACACCTTC. As protein: CASSFRQANYGYTF.

As to this clone: One end of the junction is discordant with germline, which a read error may explain. The rearrangement joins TRBV6-1 to TRBJ2-7; 9 bases fit TRBD1. The CDR3 sequence is 13 residues long. Germline CDR1 MNHNS, CDR2 SASEGT. Here the CDR3 reads CASSELSRTGALF. CDR3 in DNA: TGTGCCAGCAGTGAATTGTCGCGGACAGGGGCGCTCTTC.

V usage is TRBV4-1 and J usage is TRBJ2-3, with TRBD1 as a possible D gene (6 bases). Trimming pared 4 bases from V and 1 base from J, leaving 12 bases between. This CDR3 region has 15 residues. Germline V gene sequence: CDR1 MGHRA, CDR2 YSYEKL. As DNA, the CDR3 is TGCGCCAGCAGCCCGGGCCCAGGGGGCACAGATACGCAGTATTTT. Residues: CASSPGPGGTDTQYF.

The chain recombines TRBV6-6 with TRBJ2-5; 14 positions match TRBD2. The CDR3 length is 18 residues. V lost 5 bases and J lost 1; bases outside the gene matches: 9. CDR1 and CDR2 (germline): MNHNY, SVGAGI (reference sequence). CDR3 bases: TGTGCCAGCAGTCTCCGACTAGCGGGGGGGCCCCTCCAAGAGACCCAGTACTTC. Translating it yields CASSLRLAGGPLQETQYF.

The rearrangement uses TRBV9 and TRBJ2-2; tentative D call: TRBD2 (6 bases). Germline loops: CDR1 SGDLS, CDR2 YYNGEE. V was shortened by 7 bases and J by 5 bases, with 18 bases between the two germline ends. This CDR3 is 15 amino acids long. The DNA of the CDR3 is TGTGCCAGCGGGGCGGGATCGAGGGTAACCGGGGAGCTGTTTTTT. Translated, it gives CASGAGSRVTGELFF.

The V call is TRBV4-1, the J call TRBJ2-3; 7 bases map to TRBD2. With V trimmed by 0 bases and J by 1 base, 4 bases remained unmatched. CDR3 length: 16 residues. Per germline, CDR1 MGHRA and CDR2 YSYEKL. The CDR3: CASSQDWGGGTDTQYF. For the CDR3, the DNA is TGCGCCAGCAGCCAAGATTGGGGAGGGGGCACAGATACGCAGTATTTT.

The J gene is TRBJ2-7, the V gene TRBV6-5; 8 nucleotides agree with TRBD1. Trimming took 7 bases from V and 0 from J; bases not matched to a gene: 5. Germline V lookup: CDR1 MNHEY, CDR2 SVGAGI. The CDR3 is 14 residues long. The CDR3 here is CASKGQGLSYEQYF. CDR3 in DNA: TGTGCCAGCAAAGGACAGGGCCTCTCCTACGAGCAGTACTTC.

The chain joins TRBV5-1 to TRBJ1-4; D perhaps matches TRBD1 (5 bases). Per the germline V gene, CDR1 is SGHRS and CDR2 is YFSETQ. The CDR3 is 14 amino acids. V shed 3 bases and J shed 6 bases, with 12 bases lying between them. CDR3 in DNA: TGCGCCAGCAGCTCCGGGACTCCGGATGAAAAACTGTTTTTT. Residues: CASSSGTPDEKLFF.

This clone was seen just once. CDR3 residues: CASSIGSWGQNYEKLFF. As DNA, the CDR3 is TGTGCCAGTAGTATAGGATCGTGGGGACAGAACTATGAAAAACTGTTTTTT. The chain uses TRBV19 and TRBJ1-4; 7 bases map to TRBD1. The CDR3 consists of 17 residues. The trim removed 1 base at V and 6 bases at J, leaving 11 bases unmatched. From germline, CDR1 is LNHDA and CDR2 SQIVND (reference sequence).

The chain employs TRBV9 and TRBJ2-3, with TRBD1 matching over 9 bases. Trimming removed 0 bases from V and 4 bases from J; junction bases left unmatched: 9. CDR1 and CDR2 (germline): SGDLS, YYNGEE. There are 17 residues in the CDR3. This CDR3 is CASSVGVMGTGSDTQYF. The DNA of the CDR3 is TGTGCCAGCAGCGTAGGGGTAATGGGGACAGGGTCAGATACGCAGTATTTT.

This chain connects TRBV28 to TRBJ1-2, with TRBD1 matching 8 bases. Germline V gene lookup returns CDR1 MDHEN and CDR2 SYDVKM. Trimming removed 1 base from V and 7 bases from J; junction bases left unmatched: 5. The CDR3 loop spans 14 amino acids. The CDR3 region has the DNA TGTGCCAGCAGTTTATCCAGGGGGCTTAGTGGCTACACCTTC. Its translation is CASSLSRGLSGYTF.

This clone showed up just once. The chain couples TRBV10-3 to TRBJ2-7; 12 nucleotides line up with TRBD2. Germline V lookup: CDR1 ENHRY, CDR2 SYGVKD. This CDR3 has 13 residues. J gave up 5 bases and V 4 bases, and 0 bases lay outside the gene matches. CDR3: CAISGTSGDEQYF. CDR3 nucleotide sequence: TGTGCCATCAGTGGGACTAGCGGGGACGAGCAGTACTTC.

This chain connects TRBV2 to TRBJ2-1, with a weak D call TRBD1 (6 bases). This CDR3 is built from 13 residues. Germline loops: CDR1 SNHLY, CDR2 FYNNEI. Trimming left V 8 bases short and J 0 bases short, with 8 bases between. The CDR3, as DNA: TGTGCCAGCGAGGACAGCTCCTACAATGAGCAGTTCTTC. Its translation is CASEDSSYNEQFF.

CDR3 sequence reads: CASSSGGSYNEQFF. The CDR3 DNA follows: TGCGCCAGCAGCTCCGGGGGGTCCTACAATGAGCAGTTCTTC. The rearrangement uses TRBV5-1 and TRBJ2-1, with 7 bases aligning to TRBD2. The CDR3 is 14 residues long. Trimming at V came to 3 bases and at J to 1 base, leaving 1 base not matched to a gene. Germline CDR1 reads SGHRS; CDR2 reads YFSETQ.

This chain uses TRBV3-1 (or the pseudogene TRBV3-2) with TRBJ1-2, with D hard to call. V gave up 1 base and J gave up 5 bases, with 17 bases separating them. The CDR3 covers 16 residues. Germline V gene data show CDR1 as LGHDT and CDR2 as YNNKEL (reference sequence). For the CDR3, the DNA is TGTGCCAGCAGCCAAGTGAGGCCCCCTACACTATATGGCTACACCTTC. Amino acids: CASSQVRPPTLYGYTF.

The V gene is TRBV9, the J gene TRBJ2-1; 7 nucleotides align to TRBD2. Germline V gene lookup returns CDR1 SGDLS and CDR2 YYNGEE. Germline trimming cut 0 bases from V and 10 bases from J; bases unmatched to any gene: 7. The length of the CDR3 is 14 residues. CDR3 bases: TGTGCCAGCAGCGTAGGGGCAGGGAGGGAGGAGCAGTTCTTC. Translating gives CASSVGAGREEQFF.

A remark on this clone: Additional DNA sequences in this sample encode the identical CDR3. The chain uses TRBV6-5 and TRBJ1-2; D is unresolved. This CDR3 region has 13 residues. The germline V and J ends were trimmed by 10 bases and 2 bases, with 14 bases remaining between them. Per germline, CDR1 MNHEY and CDR2 SVGAGI. The CDR3 DNA reads TGTGCCACTCTACACCGGGAAAACTATGGCTACACCTTC. Its translation: CATLHRENYGYTF.